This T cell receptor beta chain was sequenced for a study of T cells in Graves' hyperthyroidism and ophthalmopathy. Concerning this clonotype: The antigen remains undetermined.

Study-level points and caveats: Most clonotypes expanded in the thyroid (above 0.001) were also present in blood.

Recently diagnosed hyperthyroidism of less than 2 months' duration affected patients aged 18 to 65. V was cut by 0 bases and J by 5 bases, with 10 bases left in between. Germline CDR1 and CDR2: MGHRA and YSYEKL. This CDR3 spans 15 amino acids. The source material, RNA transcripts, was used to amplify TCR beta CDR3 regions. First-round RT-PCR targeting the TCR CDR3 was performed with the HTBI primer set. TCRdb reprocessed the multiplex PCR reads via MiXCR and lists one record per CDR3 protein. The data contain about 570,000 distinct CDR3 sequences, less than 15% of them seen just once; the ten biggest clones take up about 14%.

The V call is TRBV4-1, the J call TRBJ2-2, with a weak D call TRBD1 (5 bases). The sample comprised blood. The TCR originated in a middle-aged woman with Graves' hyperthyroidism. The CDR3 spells CASSQEATVTGELFF. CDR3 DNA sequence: TGCGCCAGCAGCCAAGAGGCGACAGTAACCGGGGAGCTGTTTTTT.